The 2 T cell receptor beta chains below come from one sample, sequenced in a study of T cell responses to AZD1222 COVID-19 vaccine. TCRdb keeps only in-frame clones here, not all; method: immunoSEQ multiplex PCR. Among around 110,000 clones, around nine tenths were seen once, and the ten largest hold around 1.5%. The sequencing here drew on peripheral blood, taken 28 days after the second AZD1222 dose. These receptors originate from an adult who received the AZD1222 COVID-19 vaccine.

The rearrangement uses TRBV12-5 and TRBJ2-1; D might be TRBD1 or TRBD2, each matching 5 bases. The germline CDR1 and CDR2 sequences are LGHNT and FRNRAP. Trimming took off 1 base at V and 6 bases at J, with 16 bases between the two ends. The CDR3 has 16 amino acids. The CDR3 bases are TGTGCTAGTGGTTTGGCGGGGACCGATTTTCTCAATGAGCAGTTCTTC. Translated, it gives CASGLAGTDFLNEQFF. The entire variable domain, with the rest obtained from reference TRBV12-5 and TRBJ2-1, is as follows: DARVTQTPRHKVTEMGQEVTMRCQPILGHNTVFWYRQTMMQGLELLAYFRNRAPLDDSGMPKDRFSAEMPDATLATLKIQPSEPRDSAVYFCASGLAGTDFLNEQFFGPGTRLTVL.

The chain employs TRBV24-1 and TRBJ1-1; D call uncertain. This CDR3 comprises 14 residues. The germline V gene has CDR1 KGHDR and CDR2 SFDVKD. Trimming took off 5 bases at V and 4 bases at J, with 13 bases between the two ends. The CDR3 reads CATSGKGWSTEAFF. The CDR3 coding sequence is TGTGCCACCAGTGGAAAGGGATGGAGCACTGAAGCTTTCTTT.